A selection of T cell receptor beta chains follows, all from one sample in a study of blood T cell repertoires in COVID-19. Using immunoSEQ multiplex PCR, the repertoire was profiled, and TCRdb retains in-frame clones only, with some absent. The sample lists more than 200,000 clones, roughly 88% occurring once. The sequenced material came from peripheral blood. Receptors originate from a woman aged 25 to 39 with COVID-19, enrolled during active disease. The CDR3 runs from the conserved cysteine through the conserved F or W. Fields, in order: clone size, D gene, V gene, J gene, CDR3 protein, CDR3 DNA. The D gene is left open where the match is weak. Expanded clones are given a class, and other clones once, few, many or no size at all.

clone_size: .; d_call: .; v_call: TRBV9; j_call: TRBJ1-2; cdr3_aa: CASSLRVGPTGYGYTF; cdr3_nt: TGTGCCAGCAGCCTCCGGGTGGGGCCCACTGGCTATGGCTACACCTTC
clone_size: .; d_call: TRBD1; v_call: TRBV27; j_call: TRBJ1-2; cdr3_aa: CASSKQDRRGYTF; cdr3_nt: TGTGCCAGCAGTAAACAGGACAGGCGAGGCTACACCTTC
clone_size: .; d_call: TRBD1; v_call: TRBV7-2; j_call: TRBJ2-2; cdr3_aa: CASSPTGQGMTGELFF; cdr3_nt: TGTGCCAGCAGCCCAACGGGACAGGGGATGACCGGGGAGCTGTTTTTT
clone_size: .; d_call: TRBD1; v_call: TRBV7-9; j_call: TRBJ1-1; cdr3_aa: CASSLVTDRASEAFF; cdr3_nt: TGTGCCAGCAGCTTAGTAACGGACAGGGCCTCTGAAGCTTTCTTT
clone_size: .; d_call: .; v_call: TRBV4-1; j_call: TRBJ2-2; cdr3_aa: CASSQDGRNTGELFF; cdr3_nt: TGCGCCAGCAGCCAAGACGGTCGGAACACCGGGGAGCTGTTTTTT
clone_size: .; d_call: .; v_call: TRBV12-5; j_call: TRBJ2-5; cdr3_aa: CASGLVVTSSPQTQYF; cdr3_nt: TGTGCTAGTGGTTTGGTAGTAACTAGCAGCCCCCAGACCCAGTACTTC
clone_size: .; d_call: .; v_call: TRBV5-4; j_call: TRBJ2-3; cdr3_aa: CASSSRAGPGGTQYF; cdr3_nt: TGTGCCAGCAGCTCCCGAGCCGGGCCAGGCGGGACGCAGTATTTT
clone_size: once; d_call: .; v_call: TRBV4-1; j_call: TRBJ2-3; cdr3_aa: CASSQVGRTDTQYF; cdr3_nt: TGCGCCAGCAGCCAAGTGGGCCGCACAGATACGCAGTATTTT
clone_size: .; d_call: TRBD2; v_call: TRBV5-1; j_call: TRBJ2-3; cdr3_aa: CASSLAGSGGHHTDTQYF; cdr3_nt: TGCGCCAGCAGCTTGGCCGGGAGCGGGGGGCACCACACAGATACGCAGTATTTT
clone_size: .; d_call: .; v_call: TRBV6-5; j_call: TRBJ2-7; cdr3_aa: CAGSDSPSYEQYF; cdr3_nt: TGTGCCGGCTCGGACAGTCCTTCCTACGAGCAGTACTTC
clone_size: .; d_call: .; v_call: TRBV6-4; j_call: TRBJ2-1; cdr3_aa: CASSDSSFMSYNEQFF; cdr3_nt: TGTGCCAGCAGTGACTCGTCATTCATGTCCTACAATGAGCAGTTCTTC
clone_size: .; d_call: .; v_call: TRBV10-3; j_call: TRBJ1-4; cdr3_aa: CAIRQGANEKLFF; cdr3_nt: TGTGCCATCAGGCAGGGTGCTAATGAAAAACTGTTTTTT
clone_size: .; d_call: TRBD1; v_call: TRBV24-1; j_call: TRBJ1-2; cdr3_aa: CATSDVPGQTSGYTF; cdr3_nt: TGTGCCACCAGTGACGTCCCGGGACAGACCTCTGGCTACACCTTC
clone_size: .; d_call: .; v_call: TRBV7-8; j_call: TRBJ1-5; cdr3_aa: CASSSRGRDSNQPQHF; cdr3_nt: TGTGCCAGCAGCTCTCGGGGGAGGGACAGCAATCAGCCCCAGCATTTT
clone_size: .; d_call: TRBD2; v_call: TRBV9; j_call: TRBJ2-1; cdr3_aa: CASSVAAGGSYNEQFF; cdr3_nt: TGTGCCAGCAGCGTAGCCGCGGGAGGCTCCTACAATGAGCAGTTCTTC
clone_size: once; d_call: TRBD1; v_call: TRBV7-9; j_call: TRBJ1-2; cdr3_aa: CASSLVGGTGYRDGYTF; cdr3_nt: TGTGCCAGCAGCTTAGTTGGCGGGACAGGTTACAGAGATGGCTACACCTTC
clone_size: .; d_call: TRBD1; v_call: TRBV24-1; j_call: TRBJ2-3; cdr3_aa: CATSDGQDSTDTQYF; cdr3_nt: TGTGCCACCAGTGATGGACAGGACAGCACAGATACGCAGTATTTT
clone_size: few; d_call: .; v_call: TRBV7-2; j_call: TRBJ2-5; cdr3_aa: CASSLVRFPGETQYF; cdr3_nt: TGTGCCAGCAGCTTAGTGCGTTTCCCCGGGGAGACCCAGTACTTC
clone_size: .; d_call: TRBD1; v_call: TRBV18; j_call: TRBJ1-1; cdr3_aa: CASSPGTGLNTEAFF; cdr3_nt: TGTGCCAGCTCTCCTGGGACAGGGCTGAACACTGAAGCTTTCTTT
clone_size: .; d_call: TRBD2; v_call: TRBV18; j_call: TRBJ2-2; cdr3_aa: CASSPLNIAGDINTGELFF; cdr3_nt: TGTGCCAGCTCACCACTGAATATAGCGGGAGATATAAACACCGGGGAGCTGTTTTTT
clone_size: .; d_call: TRBD1; v_call: TRBV7-2; j_call: TRBJ2-7; cdr3_aa: CASSLGQGWVDEQYF; cdr3_nt: TGTGCCAGCAGCTTAGGACAGGGCTGGGTGGACGAGCAGTACTTC
clone_size: .; d_call: TRBD1; v_call: TRBV6-5; j_call: TRBJ1-4; cdr3_aa: CASRVGQGGEKLFF; cdr3_nt: TGTGCCAGCAGGGTAGGACAGGGGGGAGAAAAACTGTTTTTT
clone_size: .; d_call: TRBD1; v_call: TRBV11-1; j_call: TRBJ2-1; cdr3_aa: CASSSGQGGDNEQFF; cdr3_nt: TGTGCCAGCAGCTCGGGACAGGGCGGGGACAATGAGCAGTTCTTC
clone_size: .; d_call: TRBD2; v_call: TRBV5-1; j_call: TRBJ2-5; cdr3_aa: CASSPTGGTYQETQYF; cdr3_nt: TGCGCCAGCAGCCCAACGGGAGGGACGTACCAAGAGACCCAGTACTTC
clone_size: .; d_call: .; v_call: TRBV5-5; j_call: TRBJ1-5; cdr3_aa: CASSLLPVMRPQHF; cdr3_nt: TGTGCCAGCAGCTTGCTCCCGGTAATGAGGCCCCAGCATTTT
clone_size: .; d_call: .; v_call: TRBV18; j_call: TRBJ2-3; cdr3_aa: CASSPSWIGADTQYF; cdr3_nt: TGTGCCAGCTCACCTTCCTGGATAGGGGCAGATACGCAGTATTTT